This T cell receptor (beta chain) appears in the sequencing data of a study of CD8 T cells in ankylosing spondylitis (dated by TCRdb to about 2017). As for the study more broadly: T cell receptor beta repertoires were profiled in healthy donors and ankylosing spondylitis patients so that disease-linked TCR variants could be found. The full study cohort comprised around 23 ankylosing spondylitis patients and about 110 healthy donors. Samples of peripheral blood were taken, and for ankylosing spondylitis patients, synovial fluid was collected as well. The investigation overall reported the following: A TCR beta motif made up of several highly homologous amino acid variants appeared to be characteristic of blood from ankylosing spondylitis patients. The disease-linked clones showed a CD8+ phenotype and occurred at relatively low frequencies in peripheral blood. The disease-linked clones were reported as significantly enriched in matched synovial fluid samples from ankylosing spondylitis patients. Some TCR beta motif variants had previously been reported in synovial fluid and blood of reactive arthritis patients, which suggested common disease-initiation mechanisms.

Details on this clonotype: The antigen it binds to is not known. Within one base of it there is no much larger clone, and no base qualities were kept.

Sequencing was carried out with an Illumina HiSeq 2500. Quantitative 5'-RACE with molecular barcodes was the method used to prepare the TCR beta libraries. Per the original workflow: A new computational method based on a probabilistic model of VDJ rearrangement was used to identify disease-linked TCR variants. Clones were called with MiXCR by TCRdb after fastp trimmed the public reads at Q25, and only in-frame beta chains were retained. All rows with the same CDR3 protein become a single entry with the most common DNA and genes. The V and J calls here are based on TCRdb, not the publication. For this sample the table gives approximately 300,000 distinct CDR3 sequences, of which 8% were detected only once. The ten largest clones capture approximately 15% of the sample. Clipping removes 2 bases from V and 9 bases from J, with 10 as the unmatched junction base count. The CDR3 has 15 amino acids, counting the end cysteine and phenylalanine. Only the CDR3 DNA is retained, 45 bases long and in frame from the first base. For CDR1 and CDR2, the germline V gene (reference sequence) lists DFQATT and SNEGSKA.

Sequencing was performed on blood, either unsorted or a sorted T cell fraction (not recorded which). The sequence is built from TRBV20-1 and TRBJ1-6; 7 middle bases align to TRBD1. This receptor was taken from a male donor with ankylosing spondylitis. The CDR3 amino acid sequence is: CSARQGDFNFSPLHF. The nucleotide sequence is TGCAGTGCTAGACAGGGGGACTTCAATTTTTCACCCCTCCACTTT.